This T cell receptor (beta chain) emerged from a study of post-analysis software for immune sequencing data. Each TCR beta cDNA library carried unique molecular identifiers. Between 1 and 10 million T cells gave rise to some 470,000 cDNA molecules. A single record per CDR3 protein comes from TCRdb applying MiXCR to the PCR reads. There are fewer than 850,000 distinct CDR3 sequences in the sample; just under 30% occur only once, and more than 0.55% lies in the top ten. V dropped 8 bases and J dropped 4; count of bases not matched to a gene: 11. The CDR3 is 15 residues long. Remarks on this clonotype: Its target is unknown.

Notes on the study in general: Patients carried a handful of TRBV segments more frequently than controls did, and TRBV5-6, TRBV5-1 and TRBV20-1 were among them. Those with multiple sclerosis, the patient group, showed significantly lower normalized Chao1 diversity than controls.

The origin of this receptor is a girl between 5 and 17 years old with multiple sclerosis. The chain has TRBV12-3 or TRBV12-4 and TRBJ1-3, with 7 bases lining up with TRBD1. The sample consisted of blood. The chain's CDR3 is CASPGGGHLGNTIYF. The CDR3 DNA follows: TGTGCCAGCCCCGGAGGGGGCCACCTGGGAAACACCATATATTTT.